The sequence of this TCR beta chain was determined in a study of T cell repertoires in cytomegalovirus infection. Looking at the study overall: It was the public TCR beta signatures that indicated both CMV infection and matching HLA type.

CDR3 size: 14 residues. General study findings and limits: People with CMV and the relevant HLA were identified by cumulative public TCR beta family frequency. Dominant in the ex vivo response were TCR beta clonotypes restricted by HLA-C and specific for CMV.

TCRdb reprocessed the reads with MiXCR, giving one entry per CDR3 protein. The table includes roughly 990,000 distinct CDR3 sequences, roughly 30% detected once. With regard to this clonotype: Its antigen is unknown. Germline is not matched at one junction end, which may reflect a read error.

The source material was cultured CD8+ T cells from PBMCs, sampled from culture after CMV antigen stimulation. The clonotype originates from a human donor in good health (CMV status not recorded). Some clones in this sample may be carry-over from other donors' samples. This chain connects TRBV12-3 or TRBV12-4 to TRBJ2-7, with D perhaps TRBD1 or TRBD2 (5 bases each). The CDR3 DNA reads as TGTGTCAGCAACATCTACGGGGCCAAATACGAGCAGTACTTC. Translated: CVSNIYGAKYEQYF.